The table lists the clone carrying this T cell receptor beta chain with many counts. As yet, its antigen is unknown. The data are from a study of breast tumors, draining lymph nodes, adjacent tissues. V lost 6 bases and J lost 3; bases outside the gene matches: 4. The V gene's germline CDR1 is MNHEY and CDR2 SVGAGI. The CDR3 covers 14 residues. Study results and limitations: Tumor repertoires ranked between lymph nodes and nontumor tissue in diversity, with V and J gene preferences. Tumor T cell lymph node origin was a supported hypothesis, not proven.

TCRdb passed the multiplex PCR reads through MiXCR, listing each CDR3 protein once. Here the sample spans some 100,000 distinct CDR3 sequences, about 20% being singletons. Breast cancer patients provided tissue from their axillary draining lymph nodes. This clonotype originated in a female donor with breast cancer. Some clones in this sample may be carry-over from other donors' samples. The rearrangement links TRBV6-5 to TRBJ2-7; TRBD1 agrees at 11 bases. Source material: axillary lymph node tissue. The CDR3 sequence is CASRAGTGGYEQYF. In DNA form, the CDR3 reads TGTGCCAGCAGAGCGGGGACAGGGGGCTACGAGCAGTACTTC.